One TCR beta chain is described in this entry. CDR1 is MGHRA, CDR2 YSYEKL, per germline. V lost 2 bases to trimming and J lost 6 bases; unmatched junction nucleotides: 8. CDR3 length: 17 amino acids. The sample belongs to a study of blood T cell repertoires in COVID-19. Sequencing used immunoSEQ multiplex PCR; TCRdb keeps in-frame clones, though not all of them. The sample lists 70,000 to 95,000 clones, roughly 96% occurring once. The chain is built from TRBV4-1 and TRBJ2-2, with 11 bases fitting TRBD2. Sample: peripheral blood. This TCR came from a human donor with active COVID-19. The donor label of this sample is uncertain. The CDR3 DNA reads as TGCGCCAGCAGCCAACTAGCGGGGGGTTCGTCGGCCGGGGAGCTGTTTTTT. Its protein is CASSQLAGGSSAGELFF.